These 30 T cell receptor beta chains came from one sample sequenced in a study of T cells in localized non-small cell lung cancer. Measured with immunoSEQ multiplex PCR; TCRdb has only the in-frame clones, and not every one. Of some 5,000 clones in the sample, around 28% were seen once. The input for sequencing was lung tumor tissue, taken before any cancer treatment. Receptors originate from a man aged 40 to 70 with stage II lung adenocarcinoma.

The chain uses TRBV6-8 and TRBJ1-1; D possibly corresponds to TRBD1 (5 bases). V lost 0 bases, J lost 10 bases, and 9 bases lay in between. CDR3 length equals 12 residues. From germline, CDR1 is MNHGY and CDR2 SAAAGT. CDR3 DNA: TGTGCCAGCAGTTACTCCGGGGGACGAGCTTTCTTT. This codes for CASSYSGGRAFF.

By sample share, this clone is medium-sized. V and J are TRBV11-3 and TRBJ2-5, with 7 bases that match TRBD1. The CDR3 loop spans 15 amino acids. V lost 3 bases to trimming and J lost 2 bases; unmatched junction nucleotides: 6. The germline V gene encodes CDR1 SGHNT and CDR2 YENEEA. The CDR3, as DNA: TGTGCCAGCAGCTTGGTGGGCAGGGGGCAAGAGACCCAGTACTTC. Translation: CASSLVGRGQETQYF.

The genes are TRBV18 and TRBJ2-1, with TRBD2 as a possible D gene (5 bases). CDR1 is KGHSH and CDR2 is LQKENI in the germline V gene. The V end was cut by 0 bases, the J end by 4 bases, with 7 bases between. The CDR3 consists of 14 residues. CDR3 in DNA: TGTGCCAGCTCACCACCGGCGGGTTACAATGAGCAGTTCTTC. This gives the protein CASSPPAGYNEQFF.

The chain joins TRBV19 to TRBJ2-3, with 7 positions matching TRBD1. CDR1 LNHDA and CDR2 SQIVND come from the germline V gene (reference sequence). The CDR3 has 14 amino acids. The junction had 6 bases not matched to a gene; V was cut back by 3 bases and J by 6 bases. CDR3 bases: TGTGCCAGTAGTATTCGACAGGGCGGGGATACGCAGTATTTT. Its translation: CASSIRQGGDTQYF.

This clone turned up a few times. The rearrangement uses TRBV6-8 and TRBJ1-4; tentative D call: TRBD1 (6 bases). The CDR3 is 12 amino acids. The germline gives CDR1 MNHGY, CDR2 SAAAGT. V lost 6 bases, J lost 7 bases, and 9 bases lay in between. The CDR3 loop is CASSWTVEKLFF. In DNA, the CDR3 is TGTGCCAGCAGCTGGACAGTTGAAAAACTGTTTTTT.

The rearrangement links TRBV18 to TRBJ1-2; no clear D gene. V lost 4 bases and J 6 bases, leaving 9 bases between the germline ends. Germline values: CDR1 KGHSH, CDR2 LQKENI. The CDR3 is 12 amino acids. DNA for the CDR3: TGTGCCAGCTCACAGAATTTGGATGGCTACACCTTC. Its translation is CASSQNLDGYTF.

CDR3 bases: TGTGCCAGCAGTAAACCGACTAGCGGGAGTTATGAGCAGTTCTTC. Protein: CASSKPTSGSYEQFF. The chain recombines TRBV6-8 with TRBJ2-1; 12 bases match TRBD2. Germline-derived CDR1 and CDR2 are MNHGY and SAAAGT. This CDR3 is 15 amino acids long. Unmatched junction bases numbered 7, after V lost 5 bases and J lost 8 bases.

By share, this clone counts as medium-sized. The rearrangement uses TRBV11-3 and TRBJ2-5; 10 bases are shared with TRBD1. J gave up 4 bases and V 1 base, and 6 bases lay outside the gene matches. Per the germline V gene, CDR1 is SGHNT and CDR2 is YENEEA. The CDR3 runs to 16 residues. The CDR3 spells CASSLGQGAFGETQYF. The CDR3 nucleotides read TGTGCCAGCAGCTTAGGACAGGGGGCGTTCGGAGAGACCCAGTACTTC.

The table lists this clone with a few counts. This sequence joins TRBV7-2 and TRBJ1-1, with D possibly TRBD1 on 5 matching bases. The V and J ends lost 5 bases and 7 bases respectively, with 14 bases between them. The CDR3 is 13 residues long. Germline CDR1 is SGHTA and CDR2 is FQGNSA. CDR3 in amino acids: CASSRWGEGEAFF. The CDR3 region has the DNA TGTGCCAGCAGCCGTTGGGGGGAAGGTGAAGCTTTCTTT.

The chain recombines TRBV10-2 with TRBJ2-5, with TRBD1 matching over 7 bases. The CDR3 spans 14 residues. CDR1 is WSHSY and CDR2 is SAAADI in the germline V gene. J lost 2 bases, V lost 4 bases, and 4 bases had no gene match. The CDR3 loop reads CASSADRVQETQYF. The CDR3 coding sequence is TGCGCCAGCAGTGCCGACAGGGTTCAAGAGACCCAGTACTTC.

The chain carries TRBV5-1 and TRBJ1-1; TRBD1 is a possible D gene (5 bases). Germline V CDR1 and CDR2: SGHRS, YFSETQ. The CDR3 extends over 15 amino acids. Deletions cut 7 bases from V and 2 bases from J, with 18 bases between. In DNA, the CDR3 is TGCGCCAGCTCCACGGGGGGAAGCCGAAACACTGAAGCTTTCTTT. Encoded protein: CASSTGGSRNTEAFF.

This clone turned up a few times. The V call is TRBV7-7, the J call TRBJ2-2; 7 bases fit TRBD1. The germline V gene has CDR1 SSHAT and CDR2 FNYEAQ (reference sequence). CDR3 size: 15 residues. V dropped 5 bases and J dropped 5; count of bases not matched to a gene: 8. This CDR3 is CASSPTGVGTGELFF. CDR3 in DNA: TGTGCCAGCAGCCCTACAGGGGTGGGGACCGGGGAGCTGTTTTTT.

The chain recombines TRBV7-2 with TRBJ2-3; 10 positions match TRBD2. Germline V gene sequence: CDR1 SGHTA, CDR2 FQGNSA. This CDR3 is built from 18 residues. With 5 bases clipped from V and 4 bases from J, the junction kept 15 bases outside the gene matches. CDR3 sequence (DNA): TGTGCCAGCAGCCCGGGTAGTCTAGCGGGAGCGGAGCCAGATACGCAGTATTTT. Its translation is CASSPGSLAGAEPDTQYF.

This chain connects TRBV5-1 to TRBJ1-2, with 8 bases aligning to TRBD1. The ends lost 6 bases at V and 3 bases at J; junction bases unmatched: 10. The CDR3 contains 15 residues. Germline V gene sequence: CDR1 SGHRS, CDR2 YFSETQ. The CDR3 region is CASTQDRARDYGYTF. CDR3 sequence (DNA): TGCGCCAGCACCCAGGACAGGGCGAGGGACTATGGCTACACCTTC.

This chain joins TRBV28 and TRBJ2-7; 7 bases fit TRBD1. This CDR3 contains 14 residues. Per the germline V gene, CDR1 is MDHEN and CDR2 is SYDVKM. With 5 bases clipped from V and 6 bases from J, the junction kept 10 bases outside the gene matches. As DNA, the CDR3 is TGTGCCAGCAGTCAAAGCAGAGACAGGGTCGAGCAGTACTTC. Translated: CASSQSRDRVEQYF.

This rearrangement joins TRBV19 to TRBJ2-7; D possibly matches TRBD1 or TRBD2 (5 bases each). The CDR3 is 14 residues long. Per germline, CDR1 LNHDA and CDR2 SQIVND (reference sequence). V lost 10 bases, J lost 7 bases, and 23 bases lay in between. The CDR3 DNA follows: TGTGCCACCCAGGTGGGGCGCGGGTTTCGGGAGCAGTACTTC. This translates into CATQVGRGFREQYF. Drawing the rest from reference TRBV19 and TRBJ2-7, the complete variable domain is DGGITQSPKYLFRKEGQNVTLSCEQNLNHDAMYWYRQDPGQGLRLIYYSQIVNDFQKGDIAEGYSVSREKKESFPLTVTSAQKNPTAFYLCATQVGRGFREQYFGPGTRLTVT.

This clone is medium-sized. The chain combines TRBV11-3 with TRBJ2-5; maybe TRBD2 (7 bases). The CDR3 extends over 14 amino acids. V lost 4 bases and J 7 bases, leaving 16 bases between the germline ends. Germline CDR1 reads SGHNT; CDR2 reads YENEEA. CDR3 amino acids: CASSWGRGAGTQYF. CDR3 DNA: TGTGCCAGCAGCTGGGGTCGGGGGGCAGGGACCCAGTACTTC.

The chain couples TRBV12-5 to TRBJ2-2; 8 bases fit TRBD2. The V gene end was trimmed by 2 bases and the J gene end by 5 bases; junction bases not matched to a gene: 1. From germline, CDR1 is LGHNT and CDR2 FRNRAP. CDR3 length equals 14 residues. The CDR3 nucleotides read TGTGCTAGTGGTTTGCGACTAGCGACCGGGGAGCTGTTTTTT. Protein sequence: CASGLRLATGELFF.

This clone was counted a few times. The chain combines TRBV6-8 with TRBJ1-4, with TRBD1 matching 9 bases. The V gene end was trimmed by 4 bases and the J gene end by 0 bases; junction bases not matched to a gene: 9. This CDR3 has 18 amino acids. Germline CDR1 reads MNHGY; CDR2 reads SAAAGT. The CDR3 loop reads CASSSLGTGSPTNEKLFF. The CDR3 DNA reads as TGTGCCAGCAGTTCACTTGGGACAGGGAGTCCAACTAATGAAAAACTGTTTTTT.

V and J are TRBV9 and TRBJ2-1; the D is unclear. The CDR3 contains 13 residues. CDR1 is SGDLS, CDR2 YYNGEE, per germline. V was clipped by 0 bases and J by 8 bases, with 9 bases between them. In DNA form, the CDR3 reads TGTGCCAGCAGCGTAGGGGGTCGAGATGAGCAGTTCTTC. Amino acid sequence: CASSVGGRDEQFF.

The chain links TRBV15 to TRBJ2-7; D uncertain. The CDR3 sequence is 14 residues long. The ends were cut back, 1 base at V and 7 bases at J, with 14 bases in the middle. Per germline, CDR1 LNHNV and CDR2 YYDKDF (reference sequence). DNA of the CDR3: TGTGCCACCAGCAGAGCCTCTCCTTCCAGGGAGCAGTACTTC. Protein product: CATSRASPSREQYF.

The chain recombines TRBV30 with TRBJ1-1; D uncertain. V was shortened by 3 bases and J by 2 bases, with 16 bases between the two germline ends. The CDR3 totals 15 residues. CDR1 is GTSNPN and CDR2 is SVGIG in the germline V gene (reference sequence). CDR3 DNA: TGTGCCTGGAGCACCTGGGGAGGGAGAAACACTGAAGCTTTCTTT. Translation gives CAWSTWGGRNTEAFF.

This clone was counted a few times. In DNA, the CDR3 is TGTGCCAGCAGTCGACGGACAGGGCGAGCTTTCTTT. This encodes CASSRRTGRAFF. V is TRBV28 and J is TRBJ1-1, with TRBD1 identical over 8 bases. Looked up from germline, CDR1 is MDHEN and CDR2 is SYDVKM. This CDR3 comprises 12 residues. Trimming took 5 bases from V and 10 from J; bases not matched to a gene: 6.

This clone was observed a few times. The V and J genes are TRBV11-3 and TRBJ1-3; D not resolved. Germline loops: CDR1 SGHNT, CDR2 YENEEA. V lost 3 bases and J lost 8, with 14 bases in between. The CDR3 length is 14 residues. Here the CDR3 DNA reads TGTGCCAGCAGCTTGGCCGCCGGTTGGGACACCATATATTTT. Protein sequence: CASSLAAGWDTIYF.

The V and J genes are TRBV5-1 and TRBJ2-2, with a possible D match to TRBD1 (5 bases). V was trimmed by 0 bases and J by 3 bases, leaving 9 bases between them. Germline V gives CDR1 SGHRS, CDR2 YFSETQ. The length of the CDR3 is 15 residues. The CDR3 sequence is CASSLDRPDTGELFF. As DNA, the CDR3 is TGCGCCAGCAGCTTGGACAGGCCCGACACCGGGGAGCTGTTTTTT.

The chain couples TRBV5-1 to TRBJ2-2; tentatively, D is TRBD2 (6 bases). With 7 bases removed from V and 2 bases from J, the gap between germline ends came to 12 bases. CDR1 SGHRS and CDR2 YFSETQ come from the germline V gene. This CDR3 comprises 14 residues. The CDR3 sequence is CASCPGENTGELFF. CDR3 bases: TGCGCCAGCTGTCCGGGGGAAAACACCGGGGAGCTGTTTTTT.

This clone has more than one count but fewer than ten. This sequence joins TRBV11-3 and TRBJ1-1; weak D call: TRBD1 (5 bases). This CDR3 comprises 15 residues. Germline V gives CDR1 SGHNT, CDR2 YENEEA. V gave up 2 bases and J gave up 1 base, with 11 bases separating them. CDR3 in DNA: TGTGCCAGCAGCTTACTAGGGACCGAGAACACTGAAGCTTTCTTT. This translates into CASSLLGTENTEAFF.

The chain uses TRBV28 and TRBJ2-6; 11 bases match TRBD2. The CDR3 has 19 amino acids. CDR1 is MDHEN and CDR2 is SYDVKM in the germline V gene. V trimming: 4 bases; J trimming: 0 bases; junction bases outside the gene matches: 8. DNA for the CDR3: TGTGCCAGCAGTTCAGTCGGGACTAGCGGCTTCTCTGGGGCCAACGTCCTGACTTTC. Its translation: CASSSVGTSGFSGANVLTF. Combining the CDR3 with reference TRBV28 and TRBJ2-6 gives the whole variable domain DVKVTQSSRYLVKRTGEKVFLECVQDMDHENMFWYRQDPGLGLRLIYFSYDVKMKEKGDIPEGYSVSREKKERFSLILESASTNQTSMYLCASSSVGTSGFSGANVLTFGAGSRLTVL.

This clone occurred a few times. The chain has TRBV11-3 and TRBJ2-7; D unclear. CDR3 length equals 15 residues. The V and J ends lost 3 bases and 3 bases respectively, with 15 bases between them. Germline CDR1 and CDR2: SGHNT and YENEEA. DNA of the CDR3: TGTGCCAGCAGCTTTCACACCGACCCCTTCTACGAGCAGTACTTC. It yields the protein CASSFHTDPFYEQYF.

This clone showed up just a few times. This chain connects TRBV6-8 to TRBJ2-6, with D possibly being TRBD2 (5 bases). Germline values: CDR1 MNHGY, CDR2 SAAAGT. V dropped 5 bases and J dropped 0 bases, with 11 bases sitting between them. The CDR3 covers 16 residues. In DNA form, the CDR3 reads TGTGCCAGCAGTGACGAGGCGGGCTCTGGGGCCAACGTCCTGACTTTC. Translation: CASSDEAGSGANVLTF.